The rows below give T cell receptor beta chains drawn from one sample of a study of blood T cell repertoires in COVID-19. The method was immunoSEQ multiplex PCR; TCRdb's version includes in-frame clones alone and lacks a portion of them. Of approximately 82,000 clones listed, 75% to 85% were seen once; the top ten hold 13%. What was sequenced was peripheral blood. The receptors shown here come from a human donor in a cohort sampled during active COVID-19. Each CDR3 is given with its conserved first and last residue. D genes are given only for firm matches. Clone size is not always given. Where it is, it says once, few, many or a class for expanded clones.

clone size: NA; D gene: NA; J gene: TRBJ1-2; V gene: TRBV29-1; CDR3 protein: CSAQVQRRNGYTF; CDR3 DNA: TGCAGCGCTCAGGTCCAAAGAAGAAACGGCTACACCTTC
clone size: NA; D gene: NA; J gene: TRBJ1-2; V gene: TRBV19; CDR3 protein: CASSIGFLANYGYTF; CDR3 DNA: TGTGCCAGTAGTATAGGTTTTCTCGCGAACTATGGCTACACCTTC
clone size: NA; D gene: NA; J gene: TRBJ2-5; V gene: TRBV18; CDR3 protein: CASSPGSGGETQYF; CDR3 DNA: TGTGCCAGCTCACCTGGGAGCGGCGGGGAGACCCAGTACTTC
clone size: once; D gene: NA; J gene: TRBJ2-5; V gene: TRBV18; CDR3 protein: CASSPPRGAYQETQYF; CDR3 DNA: TGTGCCAGCTCACCACCGCGCGGGGCGTACCAAGAGACCCAGTACTTC
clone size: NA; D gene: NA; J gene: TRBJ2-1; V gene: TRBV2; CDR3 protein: CASSDSRHQSSYNEQFF; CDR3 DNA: TGTGCCAGCAGTGACTCGCGACACCAGAGCTCCTACAATGAGCAGTTCTTC
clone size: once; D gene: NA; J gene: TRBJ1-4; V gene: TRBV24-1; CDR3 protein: CATSDAGINEKLFF; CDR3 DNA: TGTGCCACCAGTGACGCAGGGATTAATGAAAAACTGTTTTTT
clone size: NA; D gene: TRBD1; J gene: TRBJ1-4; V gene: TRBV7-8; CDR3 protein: CASSLGQGNEKLFF; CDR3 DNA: TGTGCCAGCAGCTTGGGACAGGGTAATGAAAAACTGTTTTTT
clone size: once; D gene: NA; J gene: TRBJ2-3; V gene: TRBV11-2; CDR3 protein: CASSLVRSLYF; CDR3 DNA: TGTGCCAGCAGCTTAGTACGGAGTCTGTATTTT
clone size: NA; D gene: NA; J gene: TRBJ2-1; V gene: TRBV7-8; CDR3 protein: CASSPSLF; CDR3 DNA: TGTGCCAGCAGCCCCTCCCTCTTC
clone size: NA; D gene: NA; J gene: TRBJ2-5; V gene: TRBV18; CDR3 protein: CASSPPHGQETQYF; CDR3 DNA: TGTGCCAGCTCACCACCGCACGGCCAAGAGACCCAGTACTTC
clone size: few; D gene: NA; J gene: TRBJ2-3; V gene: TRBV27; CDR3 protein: CASSYGHPDTQYF; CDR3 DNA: TGTGCCAGCAGTTATGGGCACCCCGATACGCAGTATTTT
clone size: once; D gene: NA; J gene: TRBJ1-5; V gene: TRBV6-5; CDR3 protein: CASQGRRDQPQHF; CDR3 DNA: TGTGCCAGCCAGGGGCGCAGGGATCAGCCCCAGCATTTT
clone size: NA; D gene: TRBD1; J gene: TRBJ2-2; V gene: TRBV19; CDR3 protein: CASSIPGTGRWDTGELFF; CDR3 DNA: TGTGCCAGTAGTATACCAGGGACAGGGAGATGGGACACCGGGGAGCTGTTTTTT
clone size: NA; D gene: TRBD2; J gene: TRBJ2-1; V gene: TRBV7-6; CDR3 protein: CASSILGGGATNEQFF; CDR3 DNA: TGTGCCAGCAGCATACTAGGCGGGGGGGCCACCAATGAGCAGTTCTTC
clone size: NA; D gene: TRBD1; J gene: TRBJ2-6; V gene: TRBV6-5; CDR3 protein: CASRTGLSGANVLTF; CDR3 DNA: TGTGCCAGCAGGACAGGGTTATCTGGGGCCAACGTCCTGACTTTC
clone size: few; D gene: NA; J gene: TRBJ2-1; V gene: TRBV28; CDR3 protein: CASSSGAYNEQFF; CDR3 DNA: TGTGCCAGCAGTTCGGGAGCCTACAATGAGCAGTTCTTC
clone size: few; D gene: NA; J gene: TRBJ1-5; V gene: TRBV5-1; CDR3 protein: CASSFGGWYQPQHF; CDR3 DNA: TGCGCCAGCAGCTTCGGGGGGTGGTATCAGCCCCAGCATTTT
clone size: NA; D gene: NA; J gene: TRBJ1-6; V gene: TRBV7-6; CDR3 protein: CASSLEQSPLHF; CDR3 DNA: TGTGCCAGCAGCTTAGAACAATCACCCCTCCACTTT
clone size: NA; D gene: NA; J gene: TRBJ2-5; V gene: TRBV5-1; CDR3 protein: CASSLVPEETQYF; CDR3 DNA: TGCGCCAGCAGCTTGGTGCCAGAAGAGACCCAGTACTTC
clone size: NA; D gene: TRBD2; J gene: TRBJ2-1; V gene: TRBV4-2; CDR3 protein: CASSQDTLSGGYNEQFF; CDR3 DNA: TGTGCCAGCAGCCAAGATACCCTTAGCGGGGGTTACAATGAGCAGTTCTTC
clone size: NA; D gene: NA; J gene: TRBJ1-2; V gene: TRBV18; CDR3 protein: CASSPITGNYGYTF; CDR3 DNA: TGTGCCAGCTCACCAATCACCGGGAACTATGGCTACACCTTC
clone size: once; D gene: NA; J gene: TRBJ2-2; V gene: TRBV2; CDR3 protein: CASRLGQTGELFF; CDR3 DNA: TGTGCCAGCAGATTGGGGCAGACCGGGGAGCTGTTTTTT
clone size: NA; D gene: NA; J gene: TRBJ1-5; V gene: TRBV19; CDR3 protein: CASSKWGRDSNQPQHF; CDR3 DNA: TGTGCCAGTAGTAAATGGGGCAGGGATAGCAATCAGCCCCAGCATTTT
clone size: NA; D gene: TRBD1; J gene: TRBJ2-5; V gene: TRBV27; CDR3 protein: CASSLNRQGKTQYF; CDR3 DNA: TGTGCCAGCAGTTTGAATCGACAGGGAAAGACCCAGTACTTC
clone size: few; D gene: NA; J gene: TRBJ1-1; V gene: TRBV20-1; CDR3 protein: CSASATVYTEAFF; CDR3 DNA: TGCAGTGCTAGTGCGACAGTATACACTGAAGCTTTCTTT
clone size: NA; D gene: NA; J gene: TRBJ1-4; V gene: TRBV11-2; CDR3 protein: CASSLEPEEKLFF; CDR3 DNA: TGTGCCAGCAGCTTAGAACCGGAGGAAAAACTGTTTTTT
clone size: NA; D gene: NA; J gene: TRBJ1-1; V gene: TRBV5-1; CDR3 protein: CASSLQGSFTEAFF; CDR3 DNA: TGCGCCAGCAGCTTGCAGGGGTCATTCACTGAAGCTTTCTTT
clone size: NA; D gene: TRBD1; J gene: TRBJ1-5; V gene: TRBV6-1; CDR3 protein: CASSGDQGASVNQPQHF; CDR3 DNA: TGTGCCAGCAGTGGCGATCAGGGGGCGAGCGTAAATCAGCCCCAGCATTTT
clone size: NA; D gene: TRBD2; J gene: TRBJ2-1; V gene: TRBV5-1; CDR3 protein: CASSGLAGWNEQFF; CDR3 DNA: TGCGCCAGCAGTGGACTAGCGGGTTGGAATGAGCAGTTCTTC
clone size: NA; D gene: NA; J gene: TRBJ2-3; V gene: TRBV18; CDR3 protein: CASSRDPGLGPTDTQYF; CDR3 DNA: TGTGCCAGCTCACGCGACCCAGGGTTGGGGCCAACAGATACGCAGTATTTT
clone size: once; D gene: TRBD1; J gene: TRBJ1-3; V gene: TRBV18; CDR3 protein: CASVLTGTENTIYF; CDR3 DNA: TGTGCCAGCGTACTGACAGGGACCGAAAACACCATATATTTT
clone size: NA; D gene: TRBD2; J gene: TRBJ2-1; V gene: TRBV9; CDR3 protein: CASSVAGGSNEQFF; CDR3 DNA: TGTGCCAGCAGCGTAGCGGGGGGTAGCAATGAGCAGTTCTTC
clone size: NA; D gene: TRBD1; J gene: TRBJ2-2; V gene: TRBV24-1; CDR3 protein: CATSDLRTGGFFPNTGELFF; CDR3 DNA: TGTGCCACCAGTGATTTGAGGACAGGGGGCTTTTTCCCGAACACCGGGGAGCTGTTTTTT